These 17 T cell receptor beta chains share one sample of origin, sequenced in a study of graft-versus-host responses after intestinal transplantation. The data were produced by immunoSEQ multiplex PCR, yet TCRdb's version contains in-frame clones alone and is incomplete. Of about 89,000 clones listed, around 91% are singletons. Their specific antigens are unknown. The sequencing used unstimulated CD4+ T cells sorted from spleen or lymph node cells, collected before intestinal transplant. Receptors originate from a human donor who received an intestinal transplant.

On this clone: The same CDR3 is also encoded by other DNA sequences in this sample. The J gene is TRBJ1-2, the V gene TRBV9; 11 positions match TRBD1. CDR3 length: 15 amino acids. The germline V gene encodes CDR1 SGDLS and CDR2 YYNGEE. Unmatched junction bases numbered 2, after V lost 0 bases and J lost 4 bases. The CDR3 region has the DNA TGTGCCAGCAGCGTAGGGACAGGGGGCGGCTATGGCTACACCTTC. Translating gives CASSVGTGGGYGYTF. The full variable domain, with the rest looked up from reference TRBV9 and TRBJ1-2, is DSGVTQTPKHLITATGQRVTLRCSPRSGDLSVYWYQQSLDQGLQFLIQYYNGEERAKGNILERFSAQQFPDLHSELNLSSLELGDSALYFCASSVGTGGGYGYTFGSGTRLTVV.

Details on this clone: Other nucleotide sequences from this sample produce the same CDR3. The rearrangement uses TRBV4-3 and TRBJ2-6, with a tentative D call TRBD2 (7 bases). Trimming left V 0 bases short and J 4 bases short, with 16 bases between. From germline, CDR1 is LGHNA and CDR2 YSLEER. The CDR3 runs to 18 residues. The CDR3 DNA is TGCGCCAGCAGCCAAGATAGGACGGGGGGCCTCGGGGCCAACGTCCTGACTTTC. Amino acid sequence: CASSQDRTGGLGANVLTF.

The rearrangement joins TRBV4-3 to TRBJ2-6, with 9 positions matching TRBD2. This CDR3 region has 21 residues. V was clipped by 0 bases and J by 0 bases; unmatched bases: 12. CDR1 LGHNA and CDR2 YSLEER come from the germline V gene. The CDR3 nucleotides are TGCGCCAGCAGCCAAGAGAATGCCCTACTAGCGGGTAGCTCTGGGGCCAACGTCCTGACTTTC. Its protein product is CASSQENALLAGSSGANVLTF.

The genes are TRBV5-6 and TRBJ2-3; 9 bases align to TRBD1. With V trimmed by 3 bases and J by 6 bases, 11 bases remained unmatched. The CDR3 spans 16 residues. Germline lookup yields CDR1 SGHDT and CDR2 YYEEEE. The CDR3 here is CASSWTGTGIRDTQYF. Here the CDR3 DNA reads TGTGCCAGCAGCTGGACCGGGACAGGGATTAGGGATACGCAGTATTTT.

The CDR3 spells CASSQGTSGSYNEQFF. CDR3 DNA: TGCGCCAGCAGCCAAGGGACTAGCGGCTCCTACAATGAGCAGTTCTTC. V and J are TRBV4-3 and TRBJ2-1; 10 bases agree with TRBD2. J lost 0 bases, V lost 1 base, and 0 bases had no gene match. Germline V gene sequence: CDR1 LGHNA, CDR2 YSLEER. The CDR3 spans 16 residues.

This chain uses TRBV25-1 with TRBJ1-5, with 8 bases fitting TRBD1. The CDR3 loop spans 15 amino acids. Germline V gene lookup returns CDR1 MGHDK and CDR2 SYGVNS. Trimming cost V 4 bases and J 3 bases; bases outside gene matches: 5. CDR3 in DNA: TGTGCCAGCAGTGGGGGGACAGGCTACAATCAGCCCCAGCATTTT. Protein product: CASSGGTGYNQPQHF.

This sequence joins TRBV5-8 and TRBJ1-3, with 10 bases fitting TRBD1. The V and J ends lost 0 bases and 15 bases, in that order; junction bases with no gene match: 21. The CDR3 is 18 residues long. From germline, CDR1 is SGHTS and CDR2 YDEGEE. CDR3 bases: TGTGCCAGCAGCTTGGAAGGGACAGGGGTTTCACTCTGGAAAGGGGGATATTTT. Translated: CASSLEGTGVSLWKGGYF.

V gene TRBV19 combines with J gene TRBJ1-2; D unresolved. This CDR3 is built from 13 residues. In germline, CDR1 is LNHDA, CDR2 SQIVND (reference sequence). Trimming cost V 8 bases and J 5 bases, with 15 bases left between them. The CDR3 DNA reads as TGTGCCAGTGCCCTCCTTGGGCATTATGGCTACACCTTC. Encoded protein: CASALLGHYGYTF.

The genes are TRBV4-3 and TRBJ2-7; unclear D gene. CDR1 and CDR2 (germline): LGHNA, YSLEER. CDR3 length equals 9 residues. Between the trimmed V and J ends, which lost 5 bases and 10 bases, there was a span of 6 bases. The CDR3 DNA reads TGCGCCAGCAGCTTAACTCAGTACTTC. Translating gives CASSLTQYF.

This chain links TRBV6-6 with TRBJ2-7; tentatively, D is TRBD2 (5 bases). The CDR3 totals 14 residues. V was cut by 6 bases and J by 4 bases, with 16 bases left in between. CDR1 and CDR2 (germline): MNHNY, SVGAGI (reference sequence). The CDR3: CASSPGPSGYEQYF. The CDR3 nucleotides are TGTGCCAGCAGCCCGGGCCCCTCGGGGTACGAGCAGTACTTC.

This clone was detected once. The chain has TRBV12-2 and TRBJ2-7; no DNA check was done on the table's D call, TRBD1. TRBV12-2 is marked as a pseudogene. This CDR3 region has 17 residues. Written as DNA, the CDR3 is TGTGCAAGTCGCTTACAGGGTAGGGCTCTTTGGCCCTACGAGCAGTACTTC. This encodes CASRLQGRALWPYEQYF.

The J gene is TRBJ1-6, the V gene TRBV4-3, with 9 bases lining up with TRBD1. This CDR3 is 15 amino acids long. CDR1 is LGHNA and CDR2 is YSLEER in the germline V gene. V shed 0 bases, J shed 6 bases, and the junction held 0 bases outside the gene matches. CDR3 DNA sequence: TGCGCCAGCAGCCAAGAGACAGGGGGTAATTCACCCCTCCACTTT. It specifies CASSQETGGNSPLHF.

This clone was counted a single time. The rearrangement uses TRBV7-9 and TRBJ1-6; possible D gene TRBD1, 5 bases. The ends were cut back, 5 bases at V and 7 bases at J, with 15 bases in the middle. The CDR3 runs to 15 residues. Germline values: CDR1 SEHNR, CDR2 FQNEAQ (reference sequence). CDR3 DNA sequence: TGTGCCAGCAGCGATTCCAACCGGGGGAATTCACCCCTCCACTTT. Translated, it gives CASSDSNRGNSPLHF.

The chain employs TRBV11-3 and TRBJ1-3; the match to TRBD1 covers 11 bases. The CDR3 is made up of 16 amino acids. J gave up 2 bases and V 5 bases, and 5 bases lay outside the gene matches. The V gene's germline CDR1 is SGHNT and CDR2 YENEEA. The CDR3 DNA follows: TGTGCCAGCAGCCCCCAGGACAGGGGGCCTGGAAACACCATATATTTT. Translating gives CASSPQDRGPGNTIYF.

V usage is TRBV6-5 and J usage is TRBJ1-5; D not resolved. Trimming stripped 8 bases from V and 1 base from J, with 9 bases between. The germline CDR1 and CDR2 sequences are MNHEY and SVGAGI. The CDR3 is 13 amino acids. As DNA, the CDR3 is TGTGCCAGCGCTCGGGAGAGCAATCAGCCCCAGCATTTT. Its protein product is CASARESNQPQHF.

The chain uses TRBV18 and TRBJ2-7; D possibly corresponds to TRBD1 (6 bases). The V end lost 4 bases, the J end lost 2 bases, and 15 bases lay between the germline ends. The CDR3 covers 15 residues. The V gene's germline CDR1 is KGHSH and CDR2 LQKENI. CDR3 region: CASSHSGTQPYEQYF. The CDR3 DNA follows: TGTGCCAGCTCACACTCCGGGACACAACCCTACGAGCAGTACTTC.

The chain links TRBV30 to TRBJ1-5, with TRBD1 matching over 8 bases. Per germline, CDR1 GTSNPN and CDR2 SVGIG (reference sequence). With 0 bases clipped from V and 4 bases from J, the junction kept 2 bases outside the gene matches. This CDR3 spans 14 amino acids. The CDR3 nucleotides read TGTGCCTGGAGTGTGGGGACAGGTAATCAGCCCCAGCATTTT. Translated, it gives CAWSVGTGNQPQHF. Full variable domain (remainder filled in from reference TRBV30 and TRBJ1-5): SQTIHQWPATLVQPVGSPLSLECTVEGTSNPNLYWYRQAAGRGLQLLFYSVGIGQISSEVPQNLSASRPQDRQFILSSKKLLLSDSGFYLCAWSVGTGNQPQHFGDGTRLSIL.